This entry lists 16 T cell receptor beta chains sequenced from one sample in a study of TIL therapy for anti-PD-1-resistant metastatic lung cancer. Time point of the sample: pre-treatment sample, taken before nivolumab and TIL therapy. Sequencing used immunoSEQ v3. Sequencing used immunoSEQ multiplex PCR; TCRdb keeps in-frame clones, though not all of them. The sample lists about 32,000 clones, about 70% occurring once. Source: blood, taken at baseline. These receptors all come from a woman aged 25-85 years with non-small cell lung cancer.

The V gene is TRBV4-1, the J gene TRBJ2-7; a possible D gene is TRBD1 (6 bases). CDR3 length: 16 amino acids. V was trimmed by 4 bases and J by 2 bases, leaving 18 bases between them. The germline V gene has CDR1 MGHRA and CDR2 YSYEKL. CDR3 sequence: CASSPYSDRVAYEQYF. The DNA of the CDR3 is TGCGCCAGCAGCCCTTACTCGGACAGAGTAGCCTACGAGCAGTACTTC.

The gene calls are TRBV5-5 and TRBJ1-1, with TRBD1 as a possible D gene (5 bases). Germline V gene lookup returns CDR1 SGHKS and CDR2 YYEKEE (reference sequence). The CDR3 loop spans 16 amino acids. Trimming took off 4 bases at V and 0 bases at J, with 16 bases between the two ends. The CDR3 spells CASSPGGRRMNTEAFF. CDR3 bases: TGTGCCAGCAGCCCCGGGGGACGGCGGATGAACACTGAAGCTTTCTTT.

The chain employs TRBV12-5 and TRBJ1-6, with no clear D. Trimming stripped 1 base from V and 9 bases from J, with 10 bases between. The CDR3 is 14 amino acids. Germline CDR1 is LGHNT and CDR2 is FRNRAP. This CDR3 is CASGLEPNGSPLHF. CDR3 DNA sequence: TGTGCTAGTGGTTTGGAACCCAATGGTTCACCCCTCCACTTT.

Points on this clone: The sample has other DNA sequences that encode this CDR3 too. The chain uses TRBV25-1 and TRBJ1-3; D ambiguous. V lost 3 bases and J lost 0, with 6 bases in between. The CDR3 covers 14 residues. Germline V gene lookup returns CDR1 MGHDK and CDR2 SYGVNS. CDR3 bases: TGTGCCAGCAGTGAGGAGAGCTCTGGAAACACCATATATTTT. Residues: CASSEESSGNTIYF.

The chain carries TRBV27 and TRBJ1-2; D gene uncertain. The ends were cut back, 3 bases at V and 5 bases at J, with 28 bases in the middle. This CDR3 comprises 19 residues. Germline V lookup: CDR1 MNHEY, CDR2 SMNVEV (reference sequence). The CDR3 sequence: CASSLNPRLAPLPDYGYTF. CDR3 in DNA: TGTGCCAGCAGTTTGAACCCTAGGTTGGCGCCCCTTCCTGATTATGGCTACACCTTC.

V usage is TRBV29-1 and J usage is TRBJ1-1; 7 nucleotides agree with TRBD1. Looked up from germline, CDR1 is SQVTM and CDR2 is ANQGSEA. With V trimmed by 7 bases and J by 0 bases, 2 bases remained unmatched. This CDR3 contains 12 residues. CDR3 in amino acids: CSGTGVNTEAFF. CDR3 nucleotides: TGCAGCGGGACAGGAGTGAACACTGAAGCTTTCTTT.

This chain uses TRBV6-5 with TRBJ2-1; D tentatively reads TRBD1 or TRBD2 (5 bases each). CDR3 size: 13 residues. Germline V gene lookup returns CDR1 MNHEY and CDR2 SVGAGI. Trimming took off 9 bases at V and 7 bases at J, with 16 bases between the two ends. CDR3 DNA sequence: TGTGCCAGGCTCCGGGACCTACTGAATGAGCAGTTCTTC. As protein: CARLRDLLNEQFF.

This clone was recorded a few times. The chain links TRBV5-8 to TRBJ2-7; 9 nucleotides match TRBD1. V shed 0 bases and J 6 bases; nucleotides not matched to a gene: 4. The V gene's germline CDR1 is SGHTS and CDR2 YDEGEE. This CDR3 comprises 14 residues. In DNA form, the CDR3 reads TGTGCCAGCAGCTTGGGGACAGGGGTAGGCGAGCAGTACTTC. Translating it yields CASSLGTGVGEQYF.

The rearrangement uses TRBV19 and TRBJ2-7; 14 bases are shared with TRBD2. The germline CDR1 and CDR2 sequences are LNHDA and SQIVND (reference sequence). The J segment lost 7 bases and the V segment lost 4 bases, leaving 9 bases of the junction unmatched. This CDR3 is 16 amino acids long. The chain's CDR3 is CASSRGTSGRSGEQYF. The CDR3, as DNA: TGTGCCAGTAGTAGGGGGACTAGCGGGAGATCGGGGGAGCAGTACTTC.

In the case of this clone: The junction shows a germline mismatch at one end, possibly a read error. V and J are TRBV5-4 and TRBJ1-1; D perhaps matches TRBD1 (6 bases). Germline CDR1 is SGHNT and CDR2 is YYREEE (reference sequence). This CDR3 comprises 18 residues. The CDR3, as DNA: TGTGCCAGCAGCTTGGAGACTCCGGGGACAAGTGTGAAGACTGAAGCTTTCTTT. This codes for CASSLETPGTSVKTEAFF.

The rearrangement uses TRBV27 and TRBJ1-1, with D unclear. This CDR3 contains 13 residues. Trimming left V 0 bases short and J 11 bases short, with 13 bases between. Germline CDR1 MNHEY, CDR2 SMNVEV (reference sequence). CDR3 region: CASSLSGQKYAFF. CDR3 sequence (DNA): TGTGCCAGCAGTTTATCGGGCCAAAAGTATGCTTTCTTT.

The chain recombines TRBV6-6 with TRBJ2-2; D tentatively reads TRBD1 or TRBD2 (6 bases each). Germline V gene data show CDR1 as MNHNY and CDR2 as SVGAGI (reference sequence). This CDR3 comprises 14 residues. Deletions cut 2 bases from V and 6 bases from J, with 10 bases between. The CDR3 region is CASSYTGASGELFF. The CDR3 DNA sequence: TGTGCCAGCAGTTACACGGGGGCATCCGGGGAGCTGTTTTTT.

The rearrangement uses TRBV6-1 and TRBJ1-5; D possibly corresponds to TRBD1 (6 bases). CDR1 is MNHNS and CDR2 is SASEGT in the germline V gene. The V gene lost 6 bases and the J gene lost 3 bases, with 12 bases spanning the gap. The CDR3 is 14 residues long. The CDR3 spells CASRGRGDNQPQHF. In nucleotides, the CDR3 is TGTGCCAGCAGGGGGAGGGGGGACAATCAGCCCCAGCATTTT.

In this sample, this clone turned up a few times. The CDR3 sequence: CSSEGGFTDTQYF. In DNA form, the CDR3 reads TGCAGCTCTGAAGGGGGGTTCACAGATACGCAGTATTTT. The chain recombines TRBV29-1 with TRBJ2-3; D may be TRBD1 or TRBD2 (6 bases each). CDR1 is SQVTM, CDR2 ANQGSEA, per germline. The ends were cut back, 8 bases at V and 2 bases at J, with 14 bases in the middle. CDR3 length: 13 amino acids.

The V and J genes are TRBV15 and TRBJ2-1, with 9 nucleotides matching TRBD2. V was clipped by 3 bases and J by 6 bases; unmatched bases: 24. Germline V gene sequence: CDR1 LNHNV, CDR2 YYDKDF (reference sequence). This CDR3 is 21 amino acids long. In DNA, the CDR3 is TGTGCCACCAGCAGTTTGTGGGGGGCCACAGTCGATAGCGGGAGATCCAATGAGCAGTTCTTC. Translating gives CATSSLWGATVDSGRSNEQFF.

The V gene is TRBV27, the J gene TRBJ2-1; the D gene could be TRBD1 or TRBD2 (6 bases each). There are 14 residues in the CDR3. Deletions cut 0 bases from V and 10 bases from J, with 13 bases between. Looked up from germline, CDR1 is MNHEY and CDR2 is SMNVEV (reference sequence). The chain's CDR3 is CASSLSQVGGEQFF. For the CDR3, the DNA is TGTGCCAGCAGTTTATCTCAGGTCGGGGGCGAGCAGTTCTTC.